These 2 T cell receptor beta chains were sequenced from one sample in a study of T-cell memory formation after mild COVID-19. MiXCR, applied by TCRdb to the 5' RACE reads, yields one record per CDR3 protein. This repertoire shows 450,000 to 700,000 distinct CDR3 sequences, more than 15% found once; its top ten account for around 11%. The sample taken for sequencing was PBMCs or a T cell subset sorted from them (not recorded which). All receptors derive from an adult woman who had mild COVID-19 (a few samples of this study predate the infection). Cell type and time point are not known.

A few counts support this clonotype. The chain employs TRBV20-1 and TRBJ2-1; D perhaps matches TRBD2 (6 bases). Germline CDR1 DFQATT, CDR2 SNEGSKA (reference sequence). Trimming took 5 bases from V and 2 from J, leaving 13 bases between them. This CDR3 is built from 14 residues. CDR3 region: CSAGGREAYNEQFF. CDR3 in DNA: TGCAGTGCTGGGGGTAGGGAGGCCTACAATGAGCAGTTCTTC.

This chain uses TRBV6-5 with TRBJ2-3; D unresolved. There are 13 residues in the CDR3. Germline CDR1 is MNHEY and CDR2 is SVGAGI. Trimming left V 8 bases short and J 1 base short, with 10 bases between. The chain's CDR3 is CASVAKGTDTQYF. The CDR3 coding sequence is TGTGCCAGCGTGGCGAAGGGCACAGATACGCAGTATTTT.